This is a list of T cell receptor beta chains from one sample in a study of T cell responses to AZD1222 COVID-19 vaccine. The protocol was immunoSEQ multiplex PCR, while the TCRdb copy is restricted to in-frame clones and leaves out a portion. The top ten clones hold about 4.8% of a sample with about 110,000 clones, around 92% of them seen once. The sample in question was peripheral blood, obtained on day 0 of AZD1222 vaccination. Receptors were obtained from an adult in good health. Each CDR3 is given with its conserved first and last residue. A D gene is named only where the DNA matches it firmly. Clone size is stated in some rows and not others, as once, few, many or a class when expanded.

d_gene	j_gene	abundance	v_gene	CDR3aa	CDR3nt
TRBD1	TRBJ2-3	NA	TRBV19	CASSIAEQGPDTQYF	TGTGCCAGTAGTATCGCTGAACAGGGGCCAGATACGCAGTATTTT
NA	TRBJ1-2	NA	TRBV4-2	CASSPPGRADYGYTF	TGTGCCAGCAGCCCCCCTGGGCGGGCGGACTATGGCTACACCTTC
TRBD2	TRBJ2-2	few	TRBV10-2	CASSEYGLAVNTGELFF	TGCGCCAGCAGTGAGTATGGACTAGCGGTAAACACCGGGGAGCTGTTTTTT
NA	TRBJ2-7	NA	TRBV10-3	CAISVGATSYEQYF	TGTGCCATCAGTGTAGGGGCTACCTCCTACGAGCAGTACTTC
TRBD1	TRBJ1-3	NA	TRBV30	CAWSGGQGATGNTIYF	TGTGCCTGGAGTGGTGGACAGGGGGCGACTGGAAACACCATATATTTT
TRBD1	TRBJ2-7	NA	TRBV5-1	CASSQGGTGLHEQYF	TGCGCCAGCAGCCAGGGGGGGACAGGGCTCCACGAGCAGTACTTC
TRBD1	TRBJ1-1	NA	TRBV10-1	CASSPNRGPMNTEAFF	TGCGCCAGCAGCCCGAACAGGGGGCCCATGAACACTGAAGCTTTCTTT
NA	TRBJ1-2	NA	TRBV7-9	CASSSGAGERRYGYTF	TGTGCCAGCAGCTCCGGGGCGGGGGAGCGTCGCTATGGCTACACCTTC
NA	TRBJ1-6	NA	TRBV27	CASSLYPGTYNSPLHF	TGTGCCAGCAGTTTATATCCGGGTACCTATAATTCACCCCTCCACTTT
TRBD2	TRBJ2-1	NA	TRBV6-2/TRBV6-3	CASSWPTSGEYNEQFF	TGTGCCAGCAGTTGGCCGACTAGCGGAGAGTACAATGAGCAGTTCTTC
TRBD2	TRBJ2-5	once	TRBV24-1	CATSDRGSAGGQETQYF	TGTGCCACCAGTGACCGCGGGTCAGCCGGGGGGCAAGAGACCCAGTACTTC
NA	TRBJ1-6	NA	TRBV19	CASSMMGSSYNSPLHF	TGTGCCAGTAGTATGATGGGGTCCTCCTATAATTCACCCCTCCACTTT
NA	TRBJ2-3	once	TRBV5-4	CASSGRGKADTQYF	TGTGCCAGCAGCGGACGGGGTAAAGCAGATACGCAGTATTTT
NA	TRBJ1-2	few	TRBV2	CASSYQTVYTF	TGTGCCAGCAGTTACCAGACAGTCTACACCTTC
TRBD1	TRBJ1-2	NA	TRBV5-4	CASSLTMGQDGYTF	TGTGCCAGCAGCTTGACGATGGGACAGGACGGCTACACCTTC
NA	TRBJ2-7	NA	TRBV4-1	CASSVNTGEQYF	TGCGCCAGCAGCGTTAACACGGGGGAGCAGTACTTC
NA	TRBJ2-7	NA	TRBV6-2/TRBV6-3	CASSYEDTTYEQYF	TGTGCCAGCAGTTACGAGGACACTACCTACGAGCAGTACTTC
TRBD2	TRBJ2-2	NA	TRBV29-1	CSVEGLAAPGELFF	TGCAGCGTTGAAGGGCTAGCGGCTCCCGGGGAGCTGTTTTTT
NA	TRBJ1-1	NA	TRBV9	CASSPARGGNTEAFF	TGTGCCAGCAGCCCGGCAAGGGGAGGGAACACTGAAGCTTTCTTT
NA	TRBJ2-5	NA	TRBV6-1	CASSVGAELAGETQYF	TGTGCCAGCAGTGTAGGGGCCGAACTAGCCGGGGAGACCCAGTACTTC
NA	TRBJ2-1	NA	TRBV3-1/TRBV3-2	CASSQGTFPPSNEQFF	TGTGCCAGCAGCCAAGGGACTTTCCCTCCGAGCAATGAGCAGTTCTTC
NA	TRBJ2-1	NA	TRBV27	CASSLNLYYNEQFF	TGTGCCAGCAGTTTGAACCTCTACTACAATGAGCAGTTCTTC
TRBD1	TRBJ1-4	NA	TRBV11-1	CASSFRDSDEKLFF	TGTGCCAGCAGCTTCCGGGACAGTGACGAAAAACTGTTTTTT
TRBD1	TRBJ1-4	NA	TRBV28	CASSPYRGGKLFF	TGTGCCAGCAGTCCGTACAGGGGCGGAAAACTGTTTTTT
NA	TRBJ1-4	NA	TRBV5-1	CASSLGQGTVGEKLFF	TGCGCCAGCAGCTTGGGCCAGGGAACGGTCGGAGAAAAACTGTTTTTT
TRBD2	TRBJ2-3	NA	TRBV5-4	CASSTGLAGGVDTQYF	TGTGCCAGCAGCACGGGACTAGCGGGGGGGGTAGATACGCAGTATTTT
NA	TRBJ2-2	NA	TRBV10-1	CASREPHTGELFF	TGCGCCAGCAGGGAACCACACACCGGGGAGCTGTTTTTT
NA	TRBJ2-7	NA	TRBV7-8	CASSLSPSGEQYF	TGTGCCAGCAGCTTATCCCCCTCGGGTGAGCAGTACTTC
NA	TRBJ2-7	once	TRBV12-3/TRBV12-4	CASSLGRLGEQYF	TGTGCCAGCAGTTTAGGGCGCTTAGGGGAGCAGTACTTC
NA	TRBJ1-1	NA	TRBV19	CASSYGTGTEAFF	TGTGCCAGTAGTTACGGGACGGGCACTGAAGCTTTCTTT
NA	TRBJ1-1	NA	TRBV6-5	CASSFRVNTEAFF	TGTGCCAGCAGTTTCAGAGTAAACACTGAAGCTTTCTTT
NA	TRBJ2-2	NA	TRBV9	CASSLTPGTGELFF	TGTGCCAGCAGCTTGACCCCGGGAACCGGGGAGCTGTTTTTT
NA	TRBJ2-2	NA	TRBV5-1	CASRLDTGELFF	TGCGCCAGCAGGCTGGACACCGGGGAGCTGTTTTTT
TRBD2	TRBJ2-3	NA	TRBV27	CASSSLAATDTQYF	TGTGCCAGCAGTTCACTAGCGGCCACAGATACGCAGTATTTT
NA	TRBJ2-7	few	TRBV5-4	CASSWAGSEQYF	TGTGCCAGCAGCTGGGCGGGGAGCGAGCAGTACTTC
TRBD2	TRBJ2-7	NA	TRBV7-6	CASQPSGGYEQYF	TGTGCCAGCCAACCTAGCGGGGGTTACGAGCAGTACTTC
NA	TRBJ1-4	NA	TRBV19	CASRPTGSGYGKLFF	TGTGCCAGTAGGCCTACAGGGAGTGGGTATGGAAAACTGTTTTTT
TRBD1	TRBJ2-5	few	TRBV19	CASSGQGQETQYF	TGTGCCAGTAGCGGACAGGGGCAAGAGACCCAGTACTTC
TRBD1	TRBJ1-2	NA	TRBV4-1	CASSQTQGTYGYTF	TGCGCCAGCAGCCAAACACAGGGGACCTATGGCTACACCTTC
NA	TRBJ2-5	NA	TRBV7-6	CASSLASGETQYF	TGTGCCAGCAGCTTAGCTTCGGGGGAGACCCAGTACTTC
NA	TRBJ1-1	once	TRBV5-1	CASTERFGTEAFF	TGCGCCAGCACCGAGCGGTTCGGTACTGAAGCTTTCTTT
NA	TRBJ1-4	NA	TRBV6-1	CASSDGGGTFREKLFF	TGTGCCAGCAGTGACGGGGGCGGGACATTTAGGGAAAAACTGTTTTTT
NA	TRBJ2-2	NA	TRBV24-1	CATSAGGRTGELFF	TGTGCCACCAGTGCCGGGGGTCGCACCGGGGAGCTGTTTTTT
TRBD2	TRBJ2-1	NA	TRBV19	CASSKGLAGDEQFF	TGTGCCAGTAGTAAGGGACTAGCGGGGGATGAGCAGTTCTTC
NA	TRBJ2-7	NA	TRBV4-1	CASSQGPGEGYEQYF	TGCGCCAGCAGCCAAGGGCCCGGGGAAGGATACGAGCAGTACTTC
NA	TRBJ2-3	NA	TRBV27	CASSPGITSTDTQYF	TGTGCCAGCAGCCCGGGTATAACTAGCACAGATACGCAGTATTTT
NA	TRBJ1-6	NA	TRBV5-1	CASSLDRGNNSPLHF	TGCGCCAGCAGCTTGGATCGCGGAAATAATTCACCCCTCCACTTT
NA	TRBJ2-7	NA	TRBV19	CASSRDISYEQYF	TGTGCCAGTAGCCGGGACATATCCTACGAGCAGTACTTC
NA	TRBJ2-5	NA	TRBV3-1/TRBV3-2	CASSLRHSQETQYF	TGTGCCAGCAGCCTACGACACTCCCAAGAGACCCAGTACTTC
NA	TRBJ2-1	NA	TRBV18	CASSPPSGKLDEQFF	TGTGCCAGCTCACCACCATCGGGGAAATTGGATGAGCAGTTCTTC
NA	TRBJ2-7	few	TRBV21-1	CASLGPYEQYF	TGTGCCAGCCTGGGTCCCTACGAGCAGTACTTC
NA	TRBJ1-2	NA	TRBV2	CASSPAGTGYTF	TGTGCCAGCAGTCCCGCAGGGACCGGCTACACCTTC
NA	TRBJ2-3	NA	TRBV5-1	CASSLLNGGQTDTQYF	TGCGCCAGCAGCTTATTAAACGGGGGGCAGACAGATACGCAGTATTTT
NA	TRBJ2-3	NA	TRBV7-2	CASSLEDWATDTQYF	TGTGCCAGCAGCTTAGAGGACTGGGCCACAGATACGCAGTATTTT
NA	TRBJ2-3	NA	TRBV11-2	CASSLDGASTDTQYF	TGTGCCAGCAGCTTAGATGGGGCGTCCACAGATACGCAGTATTTT
NA	TRBJ1-5	NA	TRBV5-1	CASSPGTGRQPQHF	TGCGCCAGCAGCCCCGGGACGGGGCGTCAGCCCCAGCATTTT
TRBD1	TRBJ1-2	once	TRBV19	CASSTHRGSNYGYTF	TGTGCCAGTAGTACCCACAGGGGGAGCAACTATGGCTACACCTTC
NA	TRBJ2-2	NA	TRBV19	CASSTVTGGTGELFF	TGTGCCAGTAGCACCGTGACAGGAGGTACCGGGGAGCTGTTTTTT
TRBD1	TRBJ1-2	NA	TRBV5-6	CASSFPGQGGYGYTF	TGTGCCAGCAGCTTCCCGGGACAGGGAGGCTATGGCTACACCTTC
NA	TRBJ2-7	once	TRBV2	CASSVRRYEQYF	TGTGCCAGCAGTGTGCGACGCTACGAGCAGTACTTC